Below, 32 T cell receptor beta chains from the same sample are listed, as sequenced in a study of blood T cell repertoires in COVID-19. Clones were read by immunoSEQ multiplex PCR, and TCRdb kept only the in-frame ones, dropping some. The sample holds 350,000 to 550,000 clones, 80% to 90% seen once. The sample consisted of PBMCs or T cells enriched from blood (not recorded which). These receptors were taken from a man aged 30-40 years who had recovered from COVID-19.

The genes are TRBV19 and TRBJ2-3; TRBD2 agrees at 16 bases. V shed 10 bases, J shed 3 bases, and the junction held 10 bases outside the gene matches. The CDR3 length is 17 residues. CDR1 is LNHDA and CDR2 is SQIVND in the germline V gene (reference sequence). This chain's CDR3 is CAIGTSGRAGWTDTQYF. DNA for the CDR3: TGTGCCATCGGGACTAGCGGGAGGGCCGGTTGGACAGATACGCAGTATTTT.

The V call is TRBV7-9, the J call TRBJ2-1; D remains unclear. Germline assignment: CDR1 SEHNR and CDR2 FQNEAQ (reference sequence). V was clipped by 2 bases and J by 5 bases, with 7 bases between them. CDR3 length equals 13 residues. As DNA, the CDR3 is TGTGCCAGCAGCTTACCATCGGACAATGAGCAGTTCTTC. This encodes CASSLPSDNEQFF.

The rearrangement uses TRBV9 and TRBJ2-3; 10 bases are shared with TRBD2. V was clipped by 6 bases and J by 2 bases; unmatched bases: 9. The length of the CDR3 is 16 residues. Germline assignment: CDR1 SGDLS and CDR2 YYNGEE. The CDR3, as DNA: TGTGCCAGCAACGAAAAAGCGGGGGGGCCCACAGATACGCAGTATTTT. It translates to CASNEKAGGPTDTQYF.

This rearrangement joins TRBV29-1 to TRBJ2-7, with 7 bases that match TRBD2. The junction had 8 bases not matched to a gene; V was cut back by 5 bases and J by 1 base. The CDR3 spans 14 residues. The V gene's germline CDR1 is SQVTM and CDR2 ANQGSEA. The CDR3, as DNA: TGCAGCGTTCCCCTAGCGGACGGTTCCTACGAGCAGTACTTC. It is translated as CSVPLADGSYEQYF.

The chain recombines TRBV11-2 with TRBJ2-2; TRBD2 matches at 12 bases. CDR3 length equals 17 residues. V shed 2 bases, J shed 3 bases, and the junction held 4 bases outside the gene matches. CDR1 SGHAT and CDR2 FQNNGV come from the germline V gene. The CDR3 loop reads CASSLRLAGVHTGELFF. The CDR3 DNA reads TGTGCCAGCAGCTTAAGACTAGCGGGAGTACACACCGGGGAGCTGTTTTTT.

The rearrangement uses TRBV5-1 and TRBJ2-7; D is perhaps TRBD1 (6 bases). With 2 bases removed from V and 2 bases from J, the gap between germline ends came to 14 bases. There are 15 residues in the CDR3. Germline V gene lookup returns CDR1 SGHRS and CDR2 YFSETQ. In nucleotides, the CDR3 is TGCGCCAGCAGCTTCATCTTAGGGGGTCCCTACGAGCAGTACTTC. It is translated as CASSFILGGPYEQYF. Variable domain in full (rest from reference TRBV5-1 and TRBJ2-7): KAGVTQTPRYLIKTRGQQVTLSCSPISGHRSVSWYQQTPGQGLQFLFEYFSETQRNKGNFPGRFSGRQFSNSRSEMNVSTLELGDSALYLCASSFILGGPYEQYFGPGTRLTVT.

This chain links TRBV5-1 with TRBJ1-1; the D gene is possibly TRBD1 (5 bases). Germline V gives CDR1 SGHRS, CDR2 YFSETQ. The CDR3 extends over 12 amino acids. Trimming stripped 5 bases from V and 3 bases from J, with 8 bases between. CDR3 loop: CASRPGDTEAFF. The CDR3 DNA follows: TGCGCCAGCAGGCCGGGGGACACTGAAGCTTTCTTT.

The V gene is TRBV4-1, the J gene TRBJ1-5, with a possible D match to TRBD1 (6 bases). The CDR3 is 17 amino acids. V lost 0 bases and J 6 bases, leaving 18 bases between the germline ends. Germline V gene lookup returns CDR1 MGHRA and CDR2 YSYEKL. In nucleotides, the CDR3 is TGCGCCAGCAGCCAAGAATGGGCAACAACAGGGAGTCAGCCCCAGCATTTT. This sequence encodes CASSQEWATTGSQPQHF.

In this sample, this clone turned up once. The chain employs TRBV6-1 and TRBJ2-1; perhaps TRBD2 as D (6 bases). The V end was cut by 2 bases, the J end by 4 bases, with 9 bases between. Germline V gene lookup returns CDR1 MNHNS and CDR2 SASEGT. The length of the CDR3 is 14 residues. CDR3 DNA sequence: TGTGCCAGCAGTGAATTGGGACTTTACAATGAGCAGTTCTTC. It is translated as CASSELGLYNEQFF.

The chain uses TRBV14 and TRBJ2-2; D gene unclear. V was shortened by 5 bases and J by 4 bases, with 8 bases between the two germline ends. This CDR3 is built from 13 residues. Germline CDR1 reads SGHDN; CDR2 reads FVKESK. The CDR3 region has the DNA TGTGCCAGCAGCGCCTGGAGCACCGGGGAGCTGTTTTTT. Amino acid sequence: CASSAWSTGELFF.

The genes are TRBV19 and TRBJ2-2, with 12 bases aligning to TRBD2. This CDR3 is 18 amino acids long. CDR1 and CDR2 from the germline V gene are LNHDA and SQIVND (reference sequence). The V gene end was trimmed by 5 bases and the J gene end by 1 base; junction bases not matched to a gene: 8. The CDR3: CASSRPLAGGMNTGELFF. CDR3 DNA sequence: TGTGCCAGTAGTCGACCCCTAGCGGGAGGGATGAACACCGGGGAGCTGTTTTTT.

The V gene is TRBV14, the J gene TRBJ1-3; a weak D match, TRBD1 (5 bases). The CDR3 has 17 residues. Germline assignment: CDR1 SGHDN and CDR2 FVKESK. V shed 1 base and J shed 1 base, with 14 bases lying between them. CDR3 sequence: CASSQGDFGYSGNTIYF. The CDR3 DNA is TGTGCCAGCAGCCAAGGGGACTTTGGGTATTCTGGAAACACCATATATTTT. The variable domain in full, with the rest retrieved from reference TRBV14 and TRBJ1-3, is EAGVTQFPSHSVIEKGQTVTLRCDPISGHDNLYWYRRVMGKEIKFLLHFVKESKQDESGMPNNRFLAERTGGTYSTLKVQPAELEDSGVYFCASSQGDFGYSGNTIYFGEGSWLTVV.

The chain employs TRBV10-2 and TRBJ2-3, with D possibly TRBD2 on 6 matching bases. The CDR3 is 14 residues long. Trimming pared 10 bases from V and 5 bases from J, leaving 19 bases between. Germline V CDR1 and CDR2: WSHSY, SAAADI. The CDR3 DNA reads as TGCGCCACCTCGTCGGGAGTCAGTGGAGATACGCAGTATTTT. It yields the protein CATSSGVSGDTQYF.

This rearrangement joins TRBV10-3 to TRBJ1-2, with 7 bases aligning to TRBD1. This CDR3 comprises 17 residues. Germline V gene lookup returns CDR1 ENHRY and CDR2 SYGVKD. V shed 3 bases, J shed 2 bases, and the junction held 12 bases outside the gene matches. DNA of the CDR3: TGTGCCATCAGTGAACAGTATGACAGGGTCAAAAACTATGGCTACACCTTC. Its translation is CAISEQYDRVKNYGYTF.

The chain carries TRBV19 and TRBJ2-2; 11 bases are shared with TRBD2. This CDR3 is built from 15 residues. From germline, CDR1 is LNHDA and CDR2 SQIVND (reference sequence). V was clipped by 3 bases and J by 4 bases; unmatched bases: 1. CDR3 nucleotides: TGTGCCAGTAGTATCGGACTAGCGGGCACCGGGGAGCTGTTTTTT. It codes for CASSIGLAGTGELFF.

This clone has only one observation. This rearrangement joins TRBV6-5 to TRBJ2-7; 10 bases align to TRBD2. The V gene end was trimmed by 2 bases and the J gene end by 5 bases; junction bases not matched to a gene: 3. The V gene's germline CDR1 is MNHEY and CDR2 SVGAGI. CDR3 size: 14 residues. The CDR3 sequence: CASSYQREGHEQYF. The CDR3 region has the DNA TGTGCCAGCAGTTACCAGCGGGAGGGCCACGAGCAGTACTTC.

The chain links TRBV4-1 to TRBJ2-7; 8 positions agree with TRBD1. Per the germline V gene, CDR1 is MGHRA and CDR2 is YSYEKL. The CDR3 runs to 15 residues. The V and J ends lost 6 bases and 4 bases, in that order; junction bases with no gene match: 11. The CDR3 DNA reads TGCGCCAGCAGACCGACAGGGGAGAACGTTTACGAGCAGTACTTC. Protein product: CASRPTGENVYEQYF.

The J gene is TRBJ2-7, the V gene TRBV7-9; 10 nucleotides align to TRBD2. This CDR3 region has 15 residues. Unmatched junction bases numbered 8, after V lost 5 bases and J lost 4 bases. Germline CDR1 and CDR2: SEHNR and FQNEAQ (reference sequence). The CDR3 nucleotides read TGTGCCAGCAGCCGGGCCCTAGCGGGAGAGTACGAGCAGTACTTC. Encoded protein: CASSRALAGEYEQYF.

This sequence joins TRBV6-1 and TRBJ2-3, with 9 bases matching TRBD2. The junction had 12 bases not matched to a gene; V was cut back by 0 bases and J by 8 bases. Looked up from germline, CDR1 is MNHNS and CDR2 is SASEGT. The CDR3 spans 17 residues. The chain's CDR3 is CASSEAGVAGVVGTQYF. CDR3 nucleotides: TGTGCCAGCAGTGAAGCCGGGGTAGCGGGAGTGGTTGGTACGCAGTATTTT.

The chain is built from TRBV6-1 and TRBJ2-1; TRBD2 aligns across 7 bases. Trimming took 2 bases from V and 4 from J; bases not matched to a gene: 5. CDR1 MNHNS and CDR2 SASEGT come from the germline V gene. The CDR3 loop spans 15 amino acids. The CDR3 sequence is CASSELAELYNEQFF. For the CDR3, the DNA is TGTGCCAGCAGTGAACTAGCGGAATTATACAATGAGCAGTTCTTC.

CDR3 coding DNA: TGTGCCAGCAGCCGCGGGGGGGTTCGAGAGACCCAGTACTTC. Protein: CASSRGGVRETQYF. The V gene is TRBV6-5, the J gene TRBJ2-5, with TRBD2 matching over 9 bases. V lost 6 bases and J lost 4; bases outside the gene matches: 6. The CDR3 extends over 14 amino acids. CDR1 is MNHEY and CDR2 is SVGAGI in the germline V gene.

The rearrangement joins TRBV30 to TRBJ1-5; 8 nucleotides agree with TRBD1. CDR1 and CDR2 (germline): GTSNPN, SVGIG (reference sequence). CDR3 length: 15 residues. J lost 7 bases, V lost 3 bases, and 11 bases had no gene match. The CDR3 DNA reads TGTGCCTGGAGCTCGGGGCAGGGGGCGGAGCAGCCCCAGCATTTT. It specifies CAWSSGQGAEQPQHF.

This clone showed up just a few times. The V call is TRBV7-9, the J call TRBJ2-7, with TRBD1 identical over 7 bases. The ends lost 0 bases at V and 4 bases at J; junction bases unmatched: 3. Germline V CDR1 and CDR2: SEHNR, FQNEAQ (reference sequence). The CDR3 runs 14 residues. The DNA of the CDR3 is TGTGCCAGCAGCTTAGCAGGACAGGCATACGAGCAGTACTTC. The encoded protein is CASSLAGQAYEQYF.

The chain couples TRBV3-1 (or the pseudogene TRBV3-2) to TRBJ2-7, with 9 bases matching TRBD2. J was trimmed by 0 bases and V by 3 bases; bases with no gene match: 6. The CDR3 length is 16 residues. Germline assignment: CDR1 LGHDT and CDR2 YNNKEL (reference sequence). As DNA, the CDR3 is TGTGCCAGCAGCCAGAATCTAGCGGGGACCTCCTACGAGCAGTACTTC. It specifies CASSQNLAGTSYEQYF.

The V and J genes are TRBV11-1 and TRBJ2-2, with 9 bases aligning to TRBD1. The length of the CDR3 is 16 residues. V lost 3 bases to trimming and J lost 4 bases; unmatched junction nucleotides: 6. Per germline, CDR1 SGHAT and CDR2 FQDESV (reference sequence). CDR3 sequence reads: CASSLDRGQVTGELFF. The DNA for the CDR3 is TGTGCCAGCAGCTTGGACAGGGGTCAAGTCACCGGGGAGCTGTTTTTT.

The V call is TRBV6-5, the J call TRBJ2-1; 7 bases fit TRBD1. The trim removed 6 bases at V and 5 bases at J, leaving 10 bases unmatched. The germline CDR1 and CDR2 sequences are MNHEY and SVGAGI. The CDR3 runs 15 residues. The CDR3 protein is CASSDTGTANNEQFF. CDR3 coding DNA: TGTGCCAGCAGCGATACCGGGACAGCAAACAATGAGCAGTTCTTC.

V is TRBV5-1 and J is TRBJ2-5; 10 nucleotides match TRBD1. The CDR3 has 18 amino acids. J gave up 1 base and V 4 bases, and 13 bases lay outside the gene matches. Germline V gene sequence: CDR1 SGHRS, CDR2 YFSETQ. The CDR3 bases are TGCGCCAGCAGCCCCAACCTTCGACAGGGGGCAGTCCAAGAGACCCAGTACTTC. This codes for CASSPNLRQGAVQETQYF. Combining the CDR3 with reference TRBV5-1 and TRBJ2-5 gives the whole variable domain KAGVTQTPRYLIKTRGQQVTLSCSPISGHRSVSWYQQTPGQGLQFLFEYFSETQRNKGNFPGRFSGRQFSNSRSEMNVSTLELGDSALYLCASSPNLRQGAVQETQYFGPGTRLLVL.

V is TRBV6-5 and J is TRBJ2-1; tentative D call: TRBD2 (6 bases). Germline lookup yields CDR1 MNHEY and CDR2 SVGAGI. The length of the CDR3 is 14 residues. Trimming took off 10 bases at V and 7 bases at J, with 20 bases between the two ends. CDR3 nucleotides: TGTGCCACCCTCGGGAGCTGGGGTCGGAATGAGCAGTTCTTC. This encodes CATLGSWGRNEQFF.

The V gene is TRBV10-1, the J gene TRBJ2-6; perhaps TRBD1 as D (7 bases). CDR1 and CDR2 (germline): WNHNN, SYGVQD (reference sequence). V lost 5 bases and J lost 2, with 10 bases in between. The CDR3 totals 15 residues. The CDR3, as DNA: TGCGCCAGCAGTCCAGGGGGGACTGGGGCCAACGTCCTGACTTTC. Its protein product is CASSPGGTGANVLTF.

This chain links TRBV30 with TRBJ1-1, with 7 bases fitting TRBD1. Germline CDR1 GTSNPN, CDR2 SVGIG (reference sequence). The J segment lost 3 bases and the V segment lost 4 bases, leaving 14 bases of the junction unmatched. This CDR3 region has 16 residues. The CDR3 nucleotides read TGTGCCTGGATCGTCGCAGCAGGGGGATCGGACACTGAAGCTTTCTTT. Residues: CAWIVAAGGSDTEAFF. Together with reference TRBV30 and TRBJ1-1, the CDR3 gives the full variable domain: SQTIHQWPATLVQPVGSPLSLECTVEGTSNPNLYWYRQAAGRGLQLLFYSVGIGQISSEVPQNLSASRPQDRQFILSSKKLLLSDSGFYLCAWIVAAGGSDTEAFFGQGTRLTVV.

The rearrangement uses TRBV4-1 and TRBJ2-5; 7 bases map to TRBD2. The CDR3 sequence is 16 residues long. The germline V gene encodes CDR1 MGHRA and CDR2 YSYEKL. The trim removed 5 bases at V and 2 bases at J, leaving 11 bases unmatched. The CDR3 DNA sequence: TGCGCCAGCAGCGTGGGACTAACCCGGGGACAAGAGACCCAGTACTTC. Protein sequence: CASSVGLTRGQETQYF.

The chain is built from TRBV9 and TRBJ1-1, with D possibly matching TRBD1 (5 bases). The V end lost 0 bases, the J end lost 5 bases, and 11 bases lay between the germline ends. This CDR3 has 14 residues. Germline CDR1 and CDR2: SGDLS and YYNGEE. This chain's CDR3 is CASSVGGGSTEAFF. The CDR3 DNA sequence: TGTGCCAGCAGCGTAGGCGGGGGATCAACTGAAGCTTTCTTT.